This T cell receptor beta chain was identified in a study of blood T cell repertoires in COVID-19. Sequencing was performed with immunoSEQ multiplex PCR; in TCRdb, only in-frame clones are kept and a portion is missing. The sample includes about 99,000 clones, about 80% seen only once; the top ten take about 12%. Sequenced sample: peripheral blood. The source is a human donor in a cohort sampled during active COVID-19.

CDR3 amino acids: CASSLARITGELFF. The CDR3 DNA is TGTGCCAGCAGCTTGGCCAGGATCACCGGGGAGCTGTTTTTT. The chain carries TRBV5-6 and TRBJ2-2, with D hard to call. The germline V gene has CDR1 SGHDT and CDR2 YYEEEE. The CDR3 is 14 residues long. V was trimmed by 0 bases and J by 4 bases, leaving 7 bases between them.